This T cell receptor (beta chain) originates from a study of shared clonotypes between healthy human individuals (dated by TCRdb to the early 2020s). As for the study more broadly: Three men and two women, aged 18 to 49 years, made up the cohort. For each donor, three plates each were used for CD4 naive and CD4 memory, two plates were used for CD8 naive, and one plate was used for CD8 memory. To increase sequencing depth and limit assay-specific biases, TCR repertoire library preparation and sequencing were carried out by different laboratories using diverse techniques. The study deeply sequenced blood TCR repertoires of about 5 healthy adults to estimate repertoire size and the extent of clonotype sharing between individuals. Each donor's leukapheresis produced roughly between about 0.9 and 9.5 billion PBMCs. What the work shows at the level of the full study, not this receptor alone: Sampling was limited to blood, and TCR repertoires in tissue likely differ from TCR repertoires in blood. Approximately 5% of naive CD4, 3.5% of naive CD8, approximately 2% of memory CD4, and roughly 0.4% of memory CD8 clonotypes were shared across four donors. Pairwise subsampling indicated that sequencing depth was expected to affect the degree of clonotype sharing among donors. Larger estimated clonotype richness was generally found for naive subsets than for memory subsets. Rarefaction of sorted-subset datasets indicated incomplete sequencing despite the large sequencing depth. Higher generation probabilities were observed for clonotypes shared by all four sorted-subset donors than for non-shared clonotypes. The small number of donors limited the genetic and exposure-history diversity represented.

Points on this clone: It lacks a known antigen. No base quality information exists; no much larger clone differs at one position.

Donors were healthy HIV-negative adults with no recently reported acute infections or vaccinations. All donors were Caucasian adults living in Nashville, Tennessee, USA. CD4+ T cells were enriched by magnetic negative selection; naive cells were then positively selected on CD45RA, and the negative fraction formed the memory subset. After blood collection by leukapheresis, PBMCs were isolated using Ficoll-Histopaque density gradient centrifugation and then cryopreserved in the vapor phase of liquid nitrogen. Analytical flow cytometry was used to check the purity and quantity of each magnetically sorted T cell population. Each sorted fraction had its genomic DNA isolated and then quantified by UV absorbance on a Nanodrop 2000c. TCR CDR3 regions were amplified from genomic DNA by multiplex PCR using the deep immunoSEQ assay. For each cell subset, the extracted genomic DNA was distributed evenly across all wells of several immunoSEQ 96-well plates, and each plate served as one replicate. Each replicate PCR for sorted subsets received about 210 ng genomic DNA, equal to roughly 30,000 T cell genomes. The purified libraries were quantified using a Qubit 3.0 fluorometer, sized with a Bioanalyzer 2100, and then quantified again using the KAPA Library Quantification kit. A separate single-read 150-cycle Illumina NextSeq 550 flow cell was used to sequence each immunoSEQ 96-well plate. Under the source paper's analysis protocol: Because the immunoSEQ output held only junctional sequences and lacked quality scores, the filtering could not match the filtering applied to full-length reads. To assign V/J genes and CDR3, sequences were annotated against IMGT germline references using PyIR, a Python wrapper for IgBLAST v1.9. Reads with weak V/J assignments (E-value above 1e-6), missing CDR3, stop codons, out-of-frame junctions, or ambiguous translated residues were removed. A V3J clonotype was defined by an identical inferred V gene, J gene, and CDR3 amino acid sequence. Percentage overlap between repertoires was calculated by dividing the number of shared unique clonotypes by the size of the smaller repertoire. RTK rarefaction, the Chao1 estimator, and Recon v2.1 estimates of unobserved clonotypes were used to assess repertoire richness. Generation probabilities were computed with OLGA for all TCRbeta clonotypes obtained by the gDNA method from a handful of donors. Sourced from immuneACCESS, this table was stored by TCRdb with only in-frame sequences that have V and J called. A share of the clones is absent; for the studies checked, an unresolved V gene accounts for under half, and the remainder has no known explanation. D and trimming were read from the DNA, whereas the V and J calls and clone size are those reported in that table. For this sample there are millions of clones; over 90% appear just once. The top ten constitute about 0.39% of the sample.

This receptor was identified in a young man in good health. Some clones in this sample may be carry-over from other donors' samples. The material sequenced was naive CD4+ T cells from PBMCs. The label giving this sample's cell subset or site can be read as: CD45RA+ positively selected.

DNA sequence: TGTGCCAGCAGTTGGGACAGGGGAAGCAATCAGCCCCAGCATTTT. This codes for CASSWDRGSNQPQHF. The receptor chain draws on TRBV6-6 and TRBJ1-5, with 10 middle bases fitting TRBD1. The CDR3 sequence holds 15 residues, the cysteine and phenylalanine included. Just the 45-base CDR3 DNA is kept, in frame starting at base 1. The germline V gene (reference sequence) provides CDR1 MNHNY and CDR2 SVGAGI. The germline V and J ends show losses of 4 bases and 1 base respectively, and no gene match explains 1 base of the junction.